Here is one T cell receptor beta chain with its context. Its antigen is not identified. This sample was included in a study of graft-versus-host responses after intestinal transplantation. Trimming shortened V by 0 bases and J by 5 bases, and 8 bases separated the two germline ends. This CDR3 is built from 13 residues. Germline V gives CDR1 SGHRS, CDR2 YFSETQ. TCRdb keeps only in-frame clones here, not all; method: immunoSEQ multiplex PCR. There are tens of thousands of clones in the sample; about nine tenths occur only once, and 0.1% lies in the top ten. The chain is built from TRBV5-1 and TRBJ2-5, with unresolved D. This TCR came from a human donor who received an intestinal transplant. Sequenced material: unstimulated CD4+ T cells sorted from spleen or lymph node cells, taken before intestinal transplant. The CDR3 nucleotides read TGCGCCAGCAGCTTGGACAGTGGGGAGACCCAGTACTTC. Amino acids: CASSLDSGETQYF. Drawing the rest from reference TRBV5-1 and TRBJ2-5, the complete variable domain is KAGVTQTPRYLIKTRGQQVTLSCSPISGHRSVSWYQQTPGQGLQFLFEYFSETQRNKGNFPGRFSGRQFSNSRSEMNVSTLELGDSALYLCASSLDSGETQYFGPGTRLLVL.